The 29 T cell receptor beta chains listed next were all sequenced from one sample in a study of cytomegalovirus exposure and HLA in healthy donors. 60 Vbeta and 13 Jbeta primers were used in PCR. Profiled with immunoSEQ multiplex PCR; TCRdb holds only in-frame clones, not every one. Of hundreds of thousands of clones detected, over 60% appear once; the ten largest clones hold 1.5% to 2%. What was sequenced was PBMCs. These receptors all come from a male donor in good health and CMV-seronegative.

The chain has TRBV9 and TRBJ2-1, with 10 nucleotides matching TRBD2. The germline gives CDR1 SGDLS, CDR2 YYNGEE. Trimming took 4 bases from V and 8 from J; bases not matched to a gene: 6. The CDR3 sequence is 14 residues long. CDR3 amino acids: CASSYSGRLDEQFF. The CDR3 DNA follows: TGTGCCAGCAGCTATAGCGGGAGGTTAGATGAGCAGTTCTTC.

CDR3 DNA: TGCGCCAGCAGCCAAGAAGAGTACGCTAGCGGGCTAGCCAAAAACATTCAGTACTTC. It is translated as CASSQEEYASGLAKNIQYF. V gene TRBV4-3 combines with J gene TRBJ2-4; 8 bases are shared with TRBD2. This CDR3 contains 19 residues. From germline, CDR1 is LGHNA and CDR2 YSLEER. Germline trimming cut 0 bases from V and 0 bases from J; bases unmatched to any gene: 10.

The chain has TRBV15 and TRBJ2-7; D is uncertain. CDR1 and CDR2 from the germline V gene are LNHNV and YYDKDF (reference sequence). The V and J ends lost 6 bases and 2 bases respectively, with 14 bases between them. The CDR3 is 14 residues long. CDR3 residues: CATSNQQTPYEQYF. CDR3 sequence (DNA): TGTGCCACCAGTAACCAACAGACCCCCTACGAGCAGTACTTC.

The chain uses TRBV6-1 and TRBJ2-3; 10 nucleotides match TRBD2. The germline V gene encodes CDR1 MNHNS and CDR2 SASEGT. After removal of 1 base from V and 5 bases from J, the junction contained 6 bases not matched to a gene. The CDR3 covers 16 residues. The DNA of the CDR3 is TGTGCCAGCAGTGAAGGAAGCGGGAGGGCCCTAGATACGCAGTATTTT. Its protein product is CASSEGSGRALDTQYF.

The chain employs TRBV30 and TRBJ2-4, with 8 bases matching TRBD2. The germline CDR1 and CDR2 sequences are GTSNPN and SVGIG (reference sequence). This CDR3 has 17 amino acids. The V segment lost 2 bases and the J segment 2 bases; nucleotides outside the gene matches: 11. The DNA of the CDR3 is TGTGCCTGGAGTAGTGGACTAGCCATACCCCCCAAAAACATTCAGTACTTC. Amino acid sequence: CAWSSGLAIPPKNIQYF.

V usage is TRBV6-4 and J usage is TRBJ2-2, with D possibly TRBD2 on 6 matching bases. The ends were cut back, 6 bases at V and 4 bases at J, with 15 bases in the middle. There are 15 residues in the CDR3. CDR1 and CDR2 (germline): MRHNA, SNTAGT. CDR3 protein: CASSAQGRGTGELFF. The CDR3 nucleotides read TGTGCCAGCAGCGCTCAAGGGCGGGGCACCGGGGAGCTGTTTTTT.

This rearrangement joins TRBV6-1 to TRBJ2-5; D is perhaps TRBD1 (5 bases). This CDR3 has 16 residues. Germline CDR1 reads MNHNS; CDR2 reads SASEGT. With 1 base removed from V and 11 bases from J, the gap between germline ends came to 23 bases. This chain's CDR3 is CASSEVPGGRAEEQYF. The CDR3 region has the DNA TGTGCCAGCAGTGAAGTACCGGGTGGCAGGGCTGAAGAGCAGTACTTC.

This chain joins TRBV5-4 and TRBJ1-4; 10 positions match TRBD1. The CDR3 is made up of 16 amino acids. V lost 4 bases and J lost 6; bases outside the gene matches: 9. The germline CDR1 and CDR2 sequences are SGHNT and YYREEE (reference sequence). Here the CDR3 DNA reads TGTGCCAGCAGCCCCGCTCGGACAGGGGGGGATGAAAAACTGTTTTTT. It yields the protein CASSPARTGGDEKLFF.

This rearrangement joins TRBV10-3 to TRBJ1-6, with D perhaps matching TRBD1 (6 bases). The germline CDR1 and CDR2 sequences are ENHRY and SYGVKD. Trimming removed 10 bases from V and 5 bases from J, with 15 bases in between. CDR3 length: 14 residues. CDR3 protein: CATAGQPDNSPLHF. CDR3 nucleotides: TGTGCCACAGCAGGACAGCCCGATAATTCACCCCTCCACTTT.

This chain links TRBV6-5 with TRBJ1-1; D may be TRBD1 (5 bases). This CDR3 region has 13 residues. Trimming removed 6 bases at V and 5 bases at J, with 13 bases between. Germline V CDR1 and CDR2: MNHEY, SVGAGI. The CDR3 sequence: CASSYPGRTEAFF. The CDR3 DNA reads as TGTGCCAGCAGCTATCCAGGGCGAACTGAAGCTTTCTTT.

The chain employs TRBV19 and TRBJ2-7, with 10 positions matching TRBD1. The CDR3 covers 14 residues. J lost 3 bases, V lost 5 bases, and 4 bases had no gene match. In germline, CDR1 is LNHDA, CDR2 SQIVND (reference sequence). The CDR3 nucleotides are TGTGCCAGTAGTTCCCGGGACAGGGGCTACGAGCAGTACTTC. Encoded protein: CASSSRDRGYEQYF.

The chain combines TRBV10-3 with TRBJ2-1, with 14 bases fitting TRBD2. This CDR3 region has 18 residues. With V trimmed by 8 bases and J by 10 bases, 19 bases remained unmatched. In germline, CDR1 is ENHRY, CDR2 SYGVKD. CDR3 loop: CAIGGLAGVFGLEKEQFF. For the CDR3, the DNA is TGTGCCATCGGGGGACTAGCGGGAGTATTTGGCTTGGAAAAAGAGCAGTTCTTC.

This sequence joins TRBV7-9 and TRBJ2-3; 12 bases are shared with TRBD2. V shed 1 base, J shed 6 bases, and the junction held 2 bases outside the gene matches. Germline V lookup: CDR1 SEHNR, CDR2 FQNEAQ (reference sequence). The CDR3 totals 15 residues. CDR3 coding DNA: TGTGCCAGCAGCTTAGGGCTAGCGGGAGGGGATACGCAGTATTTT. Translated: CASSLGLAGGDTQYF.

V and J are TRBV27 and TRBJ2-7; TRBD1 might be the D (7 bases). Between the trimmed V and J ends, which lost 2 bases and 6 bases, there was a span of 14 bases. This CDR3 is built from 14 residues. Looked up from germline, CDR1 is MNHEY and CDR2 is SMNVEV (reference sequence). The chain's CDR3 is CASSLTQGRSEQYF. The CDR3 DNA is TGTGCCAGCAGTTTAACACAGGGGAGGAGCGAGCAGTACTTC.

J is TRBJ2-2 and V is TRBV5-1, with TRBD2 matching 8 bases. Germline loops: CDR1 SGHRS, CDR2 YFSETQ. The V and J ends lost 4 bases and 6 bases, in that order; junction bases with no gene match: 14. The CDR3 runs 17 residues. This CDR3 reads CASSRSAGTRVPGELFF. The CDR3 DNA is TGCGCCAGCAGCCGGTCGGCGGGGACTAGAGTCCCCGGGGAGCTGTTTTTT.

This clone was observed once. V usage is TRBV5-1 and J usage is TRBJ2-5; 7 nucleotides agree with TRBD1. The J call may not be correct, given that the DNA end is closer to TRBJ2-7. In germline, CDR1 is SGHRS, CDR2 YFSETQ. This CDR3 spans 15 amino acids. The CDR3 sequence is CASSLGQGRTYEQYF. CDR3 nucleotide sequence: TGCGCCAGCAGCTTGGGACAGGGAAGGACCTACGAGCAGTACTTC.

V gene TRBV2 combines with J gene TRBJ2-6, with D tentatively TRBD2 (5 bases). Germline V gives CDR1 SNHLY, CDR2 FYNNEI. The CDR3 spans 18 residues. The V and J ends lost 2 bases and 0 bases respectively, with 14 bases between them. Written as DNA, the CDR3 is TGTGCCAGCAGTGAACCAGGACTGGAGAGCTCTGGGGCCAACGTCCTGACTTTC. This sequence encodes CASSEPGLESSGANVLTF. The variable domain in full, completed from reference TRBV2 and TRBJ2-6, reads EPEVTQTPSHQVTQMGQEVILRCVPISNHLYFYWYRQILGQKVEFLVSFYNNEISEKSEIFDDQFSVERPDGSNFTLKIRSTKLEDSAMYFCASSEPGLESSGANVLTFGAGSRLTVL.

The genes are TRBV28 and TRBJ1-1; D perhaps matches TRBD1 (6 bases). Germline CDR1 MDHEN, CDR2 SYDVKM. Trimming pared 5 bases from V and 1 base from J, leaving 14 bases between. The CDR3 consists of 15 residues. CDR3 DNA sequence: TGTGCCAGCAGTACGGGGGGGGGCGGGAACACTGAAGCTTTCTTT. Translating it yields CASSTGGGGNTEAFF.

This clone was found many times. The CDR3 loop is CSAQAFNEQFF. CDR3 sequence (DNA): TGCAGTGCTCAAGCGTTCAATGAGCAGTTCTTC. The chain joins TRBV20-1 to TRBJ2-1; D not resolved. Germline lookup yields CDR1 DFQATT and CDR2 SNEGSKA (reference sequence). Trimming removed 5 bases at V and 6 bases at J, with 8 bases between. The CDR3 extends over 11 amino acids.

A note on this clone: This same CDR3 is encoded by further DNA sequences in the sample. The genes are TRBV7-2 and TRBJ2-7; no reliable D call. This CDR3 contains 13 residues. Trimming pared 1 base from V and 1 base from J, leaving 5 bases between. CDR1 and CDR2 (germline): SGHTA, FQGNSA. CDR3 sequence (DNA): TGTGCCAGCAGCTTAGGGCGGTCCTACGAGCAGTACTTC. Amino acids: CASSLGRSYEQYF. The whole variable domain, filled in from reference TRBV7-2 and TRBJ2-7, reads GAGVSQSPSNKVTEKGKDVELRCDPISGHTALYWYRQSLGQGLEFLIYFQGNSAPDKSGLPSDRFSAERTGGSVSTLTIQRTQQEDSAVYLCASSLGRSYEQYFGPGTRLTVT.

This chain uses TRBV4-3 with TRBJ2-3; 11 nucleotides align to TRBD2. This CDR3 is built from 16 residues. V dropped 1 base and J dropped 9; count of bases not matched to a gene: 9. Germline V gene lookup returns CDR1 LGHNA and CDR2 YSLEER. DNA for the CDR3: TGCGCCAGCAGCCAAGTGGCTAGCGGGGGGCCGGGGACGCAGTATTTT. The encoded protein is CASSQVASGGPGTQYF.

The rearrangement joins TRBV28 to TRBJ1-4; weak D call: TRBD1 (6 bases). Germline values: CDR1 MDHEN, CDR2 SYDVKM. The V end was cut by 6 bases, the J end by 3 bases, with 20 bases between. The CDR3 consists of 17 residues. The CDR3: CASSRTQGSSSNEKLFF. In DNA form, the CDR3 reads TGTGCCAGCAGCCGGACACAGGGTTCTTCCTCTAATGAAAAACTGTTTTTT.

The chain joins TRBV7-2 to TRBJ2-7, with 9 bases identical to TRBD2. The CDR3 has 14 residues. With 5 bases clipped from V and 3 bases from J, the junction kept 5 bases outside the gene matches. Germline assignment: CDR1 SGHTA and CDR2 FQGNSA. In nucleotides, the CDR3 is TGTGCCAGCAGCCCGCGGGGGGGACTCTACGAGCAGTACTTC. As protein: CASSPRGGLYEQYF. The entire variable domain, with the rest obtained from reference TRBV7-2 and TRBJ2-7, is as follows: GAGVSQSPSNKVTEKGKDVELRCDPISGHTALYWYRQSLGQGLEFLIYFQGNSAPDKSGLPSDRFSAERTGGSVSTLTIQRTQQEDSAVYLCASSPRGGLYEQYFGPGTRLTVT.

This chain uses TRBV6-5 with TRBJ2-7, with unresolved D. CDR3 length: 12 amino acids. V lost 9 bases, J lost 1 base, and 10 bases lay in between. Germline lookup yields CDR1 MNHEY and CDR2 SVGAGI. The CDR3 coding sequence is TGTGCCAGTCATTCACATTCCTACGAGCAGTACTTC. This encodes CASHSHSYEQYF.

V usage is TRBV6-5 and J usage is TRBJ1-1; TRBD1 matches 10 bases. J lost 5 bases, V lost 6 bases, and 6 bases had no gene match. The germline V gene has CDR1 MNHEY and CDR2 SVGAGI. CDR3 size: 14 residues. CDR3 DNA sequence: TGTGCCAGCAGCGCGACAGGGGGCTTTACTGAAGCTTTCTTT. Translated, it gives CASSATGGFTEAFF.

This chain's CDR3 is CAIRGRGLSGELFF. For the CDR3, the DNA is TGTGCCATCAGGGGCAGGGGGCTTTCCGGGGAGCTGTTTTTT. The chain combines TRBV10-3 with TRBJ2-2, with 8 bases that match TRBD1. V trimming: 6 bases; J trimming: 6 bases; junction bases outside the gene matches: 6. CDR3 length equals 14 residues. Per germline, CDR1 ENHRY and CDR2 SYGVKD.

V usage is TRBV5-4 and J usage is TRBJ2-1, with 8 bases that match TRBD2. CDR3 size: 14 residues. V shed 4 bases and J 8 bases; nucleotides not matched to a gene: 8. The germline gives CDR1 SGHNT, CDR2 YYREEE (reference sequence). The chain's CDR3 is CASSRTGTRYEQFF. The CDR3 DNA reads as TGTGCCAGCAGCAGAACCGGGACTAGGTATGAGCAGTTCTTC.

V usage is TRBV7-2 and J usage is TRBJ2-7; 8 bases are shared with TRBD1. The CDR3 covers 16 residues. The V segment lost 5 bases and the J segment 4 bases; nucleotides outside the gene matches: 13. Germline CDR1 reads SGHTA; CDR2 reads FQGNSA. The CDR3 bases are TGTGCCAGCAGCCTACCCGGGACAGGAAAAACTTACGAGCAGTACTTC. Encoded protein: CASSLPGTGKTYEQYF. The full variable domain, its missing parts supplied by reference TRBV7-2 and TRBJ2-7, is GAGVSQSPSNKVTEKGKDVELRCDPISGHTALYWYRQSLGQGLEFLIYFQGNSAPDKSGLPSDRFSAERTGGSVSTLTIQRTQQEDSAVYLCASSLPGTGKTYEQYFGPGTRLTVT.

The rearrangement uses TRBV5-1 and TRBJ2-3; a weak D match, TRBD2 (6 bases). Between the trimmed V and J ends, which lost 0 bases and 2 bases, there was a span of 10 bases. CDR1 SGHRS and CDR2 YFSETQ come from the germline V gene. The CDR3 totals 15 residues. CDR3 residues: CASSLDGGPTDTQYF. For the CDR3, the DNA is TGCGCCAGCAGCTTGGACGGGGGACCCACAGATACGCAGTATTTT.